This T cell receptor beta chain was identified in a study of graft-versus-host responses after intestinal transplantation. Points on this clone: Antigen specificity is unknown.

Produced via immunoSEQ multiplex PCR; TCRdb's table is partial and in-frame only. The sample lists tens of thousands of clones; over 80% were seen once. V lost 6 bases and J lost 4, with 18 bases in between. This CDR3 spans 15 amino acids. CDR1 and CDR2 (germline): SGDLS, YYNGEE. The sequencing used unstimulated CD8+ T cells sorted from spleen or lymph node cells, collected before intestinal transplant. The source of this sequence is a human donor who received an intestinal transplant. This chain connects TRBV9 to TRBJ2-3; D is uncertain. The CDR3 DNA sequence: TGTGCCAGCACCGAGTACGCCTACACATCAGATACGCAGTATTTT. It specifies CASTEYAYTSDTQYF.